Sequencing of this T cell receptor (beta chain) was carried out in a study of cytomegalovirus exposure and HLA in healthy donors. For the study at large: Later analysis reported that the 130 or so validation repertoires shared the platform of the roughly 680 first-cohort repertoires. Study conclusions and caveats: CMV antigen specificity of three CMV-associated chains was confirmed in vitro. That first-cohort TCR clusters tended to co-occur in the roughly 130 validation repertoires was found in a later analysis.

To note about this clone: The antigen is not known.

Here immunoSEQ multiplex PCR was the method, and the copy in TCRdb shows in-frame clones only, minus some. The sample consists of about 160,000 clones, 85% to 90% of them appearing once. Germline V gene data show CDR1 as MNHEY and CDR2 as SMNVEV (reference sequence). J was trimmed by 5 bases and V by 5 bases; bases with no gene match: 6. The length of the CDR3 is 14 residues. The receptor was isolated from a man aged 18 to 30 in good health and CMV-seronegative. The chain links TRBV27 to TRBJ2-5, with 9 bases identical to TRBD1. The sample was PBMCs. This CDR3 is CASSEGQGAETQYF. The CDR3 nucleotides read TGTGCCAGCAGTGAGGGACAGGGTGCCGAGACCCAGTACTTC.